This passage covers 32 T cell receptor beta chains from one sample sequenced in a study of T cell responses to AZD1222 COVID-19 vaccine (dated by TCRdb to 2020 to 2022). Libraries were built with the immunoSEQ multiplex PCR assay. Held by TCRdb, this immuneACCESS table contains in-frame sequences only and omits some clones. Under half of the omission traces to an unresolved V gene where checked; the cause of the rest is unknown. The sample includes approximately 100,000 clones, with more than 70% observed a single time. 1.2% to 1.5% of the sample rests with the top ten. The sample's time point label is to be understood as: baseline before first vaccination. The sequencing here drew on peripheral blood, taken on day 0 of AZD1222 vaccination. All receptors derive from an adult in good health.

V is TRBV2 and J is TRBJ2-3; 7 bases are a match to TRBD1. This CDR3 has 15 amino acids. The ends lost 6 bases at V and 2 bases at J; junction bases unmatched: 8. From germline, CDR1 is SNHLY and CDR2 FYNNEI. The CDR3, as DNA: TGTGCCAGCAGACCTAGGGACAGTCACACAGATACGCAGTATTTT. The encoded protein is CASRPRDSHTDTQYF.

This clone occurred once. The gene calls are TRBV19 and TRBJ2-3; 14 positions agree with TRBD2. Trimming at V came to 1 base and at J to 8 bases, leaving 5 bases not matched to a gene. The CDR3 is made up of 16 amino acids. The germline V gene encodes CDR1 LNHDA and CDR2 SQIVND (reference sequence). In nucleotides, the CDR3 is TGTGCCAGTAGTATAGGACTAGCGGGAGGGCCAGGTACGCAGTATTTT. Protein: CASSIGLAGGPGTQYF. The full variable domain, rest sourced from reference TRBV19 and TRBJ2-3, is DGGITQSPKYLFRKEGQNVTLSCEQNLNHDAMYWYRQDPGQGLRLIYYSQIVNDFQKGDIAEGYSVSREKKESFPLTVTSAQKNPTAFYLCASSIGLAGGPGTQYFGPGTRLTVL.

The genes are TRBV29-1 and TRBJ2-2, with 7 bases lining up with TRBD1. V gave up 7 bases and J gave up 2 bases; unmatched junction bases: 4. The CDR3 is 13 amino acids. Germline V lookup: CDR1 SQVTM, CDR2 ANQGSEA. The CDR3 nucleotides are TGCAGCGGGGGGACAGCTAACACCGGGGAGCTGTTTTTT. This sequence encodes CSGGTANTGELFF.

The chain is built from TRBV19 and TRBJ1-5, with D possibly being TRBD1 (6 bases). With 8 bases removed from V and 2 bases from J, the gap between germline ends came to 13 bases. The CDR3 is 14 amino acids. Germline lookup yields CDR1 LNHDA and CDR2 SQIVND (reference sequence). The chain's CDR3 is CASLRTVGNQPQHF. CDR3 DNA: TGTGCCAGTCTCAGGACAGTGGGCAATCAGCCCCAGCATTTT.

The rearrangement links TRBV28 to TRBJ1-5, with 7 bases fitting TRBD1. CDR1 is MDHEN and CDR2 is SYDVKM in the germline V gene. This CDR3 comprises 13 residues. J lost 7 bases, V lost 6 bases, and 6 bases had no gene match. The CDR3 spells CASSGTAVQPQHF. The CDR3 nucleotides read TGTGCCAGCAGCGGGACAGCTGTACAGCCCCAGCATTTT.

The chain links TRBV9 to TRBJ1-4; D gene unclear. Trimming pared 0 bases from V and 8 bases from J, leaving 11 bases between. Germline assignment: CDR1 SGDLS and CDR2 YYNGEE. The length of the CDR3 is 14 residues. Here the CDR3 reads CASSVGNEGEKLFF. The CDR3 DNA reads as TGTGCCAGCAGCGTAGGTAACGAGGGAGAAAAACTGTTTTTT.

V gene TRBV7-8 combines with J gene TRBJ2-3; 10 bases line up with TRBD2. The germline V gene encodes CDR1 SGHVS and CDR2 FQNEAQ. The CDR3 is 15 residues long. J gave up 2 bases and V 5 bases, and 4 bases lay outside the gene matches. The CDR3 DNA reads TGTGCCAGCAGCCCTAGCGGGAGTAACACAGATACGCAGTATTTT. Translated, it gives CASSPSGSNTDTQYF. The complete variable domain, with remaining parts taken from reference TRBV7-8 and TRBJ2-3, reads GAGVSQSPRYKVAKRGQDVALRCDPISGHVSLFWYQQALGQGPEFLTYFQNEAQLDKSGLPSDRFFAERPEGSVSTLKIQRTQQEDSAVYLCASSPSGSNTDTQYFGPGTRLTVL.

Here the CDR3 DNA reads TGTGCCAGTAGTACGCCCTCCTATCCTAGCACAGATACGCAGTATTTT. The encoded protein is CASSTPSYPSTDTQYF. The rearrangement links TRBV19 to TRBJ2-3; D gene unclear. Trimming shortened V by 4 bases and J by 0 bases, and 14 bases separated the two germline ends. CDR3 size: 16 residues. The V gene's germline CDR1 is LNHDA and CDR2 SQIVND (reference sequence).

The chain has TRBV28 and TRBJ2-7; 10 nucleotides match TRBD2. CDR1 is MDHEN and CDR2 is SYDVKM in the germline V gene. Trimming removed 0 bases from V and 6 bases from J; junction bases left unmatched: 5. There are 15 residues in the CDR3. As DNA, the CDR3 is TGTGCCAGCAGTTTATGGTCCGGGACTAGCGCCGAGCAGTACTTC. Translating it yields CASSLWSGTSAEQYF.

The chain is built from TRBV15 and TRBJ2-1; 11 bases align to TRBD1. Trimming at V came to 1 base and at J to 9 bases, leaving 5 bases not matched to a gene. The CDR3 consists of 15 residues. Germline lookup yields CDR1 LNHNV and CDR2 YYDKDF (reference sequence). The CDR3 loop reads CATSRVGTGGSEQFF. The CDR3 DNA reads TGTGCCACCAGCAGAGTGGGGACAGGGGGAAGTGAGCAGTTCTTC.

The rearrangement uses TRBV3-1 (or the pseudogene TRBV3-2) and TRBJ2-7; possibly TRBD1 or TRBD2 for D (6 bases each). Trimming cost V 4 bases and J 0 bases, with 16 bases left between them. There are 16 residues in the CDR3. Looked up from germline, CDR1 is LGHDT and CDR2 is YNNKEL (reference sequence). This CDR3 reads CASSLYGGGHSYEQYF. CDR3 sequence (DNA): TGTGCCAGCAGCCTCTACGGAGGGGGGCACTCCTACGAGCAGTACTTC.

The chain joins TRBV20-1 to TRBJ2-6; a possible D gene is TRBD1 (5 bases). The CDR3 is 14 residues long. Germline V gene data show CDR1 as DFQATT and CDR2 as SNEGSKA (reference sequence). V was shortened by 3 bases and J by 1 base, with 7 bases between the two germline ends. CDR3 DNA: TGCAGTGCTAGTGCAGGGTCTGGGGCCAACGTCCTGACTTTC. This codes for CSASAGSGANVLTF.

The table lists this clone with a count of one. The rearrangement joins TRBV2 to TRBJ2-1; perhaps TRBD2 as D (5 bases). Germline CDR1 reads SNHLY; CDR2 reads FYNNEI. The V end was cut by 6 bases, the J end by 7 bases, with 13 bases between. This CDR3 is 13 amino acids long. The CDR3: CASSYIRENEQFF. The CDR3 nucleotides are TGTGCCAGCAGCTATATCCGGGAAAATGAGCAGTTCTTC.

The rearrangement uses TRBV7-9 and TRBJ1-1; 9 nucleotides match TRBD1. Looked up from germline, CDR1 is SEHNR and CDR2 is FQNEAQ (reference sequence). Trimming at V came to 3 bases and at J to 11 bases, leaving 16 bases not matched to a gene. The CDR3 totals 16 residues. The CDR3 nucleotides read TGTGCCAGCAGCTTCGGACAGGGGCCAAGAGGAATCGGGGCTTTCTTT. Encoded protein: CASSFGQGPRGIGAFF.

CDR3 bases: TGTGCCAGCAGCTATCGTAATGAGCAGTTCTTC. This gives the protein CASSYRNEQFF. V is TRBV5-6 and J is TRBJ2-1; D uncertain. CDR1 is SGHDT, CDR2 YYEEEE, per germline. The CDR3 extends over 11 amino acids. Trimming left V 3 bases short and J 7 bases short, with 5 bases between.

V gene TRBV11-2 combines with J gene TRBJ2-1; D is ambiguous. The germline V gene has CDR1 SGHAT and CDR2 FQNNGV. V was pared by 1 base and J by 5 bases, with 9 bases between. This CDR3 has 14 residues. CDR3 coding DNA: TGTGCCAGCAGCTTAGGACTCCTACACAATGAGCAGTTCTTC. Its translation: CASSLGLLHNEQFF. Full variable domain (rest looked up from reference TRBV11-2 and TRBJ2-1): EAGVAQSPRYKIIEKRQSVAFWCNPISGHATLYWYQQILGQGPKLLIQFQNNGVVDDSQLPKDRFSAERLKGVDSTLKIQPAKLEDSAVYLCASSLGLLHNEQFFGPGTRLTVL.

J is TRBJ2-3 and V is TRBV6-5; 9 bases agree with TRBD1. This CDR3 region has 14 residues. J lost 4 bases, V lost 5 bases, and 4 bases had no gene match. Per the germline V gene, CDR1 is MNHEY and CDR2 is SVGAGI. CDR3 DNA: TGTGCCAGCAGTCCCGGGACAGGGTCAGATACGCAGTATTTT. Translating gives CASSPGTGSDTQYF.

This clone has just one count. The chain recombines TRBV6-2 or TRBV6-3 with TRBJ1-1, with D maybe TRBD1 (5 bases). The germline CDR1 and CDR2 sequences are MNHEY and SVGEGT. CDR3 length equals 16 residues. The V end lost 7 bases, the J end lost 5 bases, and 23 bases lay between the germline ends. CDR3 protein: CASNPLGSGGKTEAFF. CDR3 nucleotide sequence: TGTGCCAGCAACCCCTTAGGCTCCGGGGGGAAAACTGAAGCTTTCTTT.

The rearrangement uses TRBV19 and TRBJ2-7; 9 nucleotides line up with TRBD1. This CDR3 is 16 amino acids long. The V gene's germline CDR1 is LNHDA and CDR2 SQIVND (reference sequence). With V trimmed by 3 bases and J by 1 base, 7 bases remained unmatched. CDR3 in amino acids: CASSIRGTGRSYEQYF. In nucleotides, the CDR3 is TGTGCCAGTAGTATTCGGGGGACAGGGCGGTCCTACGAGCAGTACTTC.

V and J are TRBV3-1 (or the pseudogene TRBV3-2) and TRBJ1-5, with unresolved D. V lost 3 bases to trimming and J lost 2 bases, with 11 bases between them. Germline V gene sequence: CDR1 LGHDT, CDR2 YNNKEL (reference sequence). CDR3 length: 15 amino acids. CDR3 DNA sequence: TGTGCCAGCAGCCAGAGATTTCGTTGCAATCAGCCCCAGCATTTT. Amino acids: CASSQRFRCNQPQHF.

The chain combines TRBV7-3 with TRBJ2-1; TRBD2 agrees at 15 bases. This CDR3 contains 20 residues. Trimming cost V 5 bases and J 6 bases; bases outside gene matches: 17. From germline, CDR1 is SGHTA and CDR2 FQGTGA. The CDR3 loop is CASSVNRPGLAGGGANEQFF. The DNA of the CDR3 is TGTGCCAGCAGCGTAAATCGACCGGGACTAGCGGGAGGAGGGGCCAATGAGCAGTTCTTC.

This rearrangement joins TRBV27 to TRBJ2-1, with 7 bases matching TRBD2. The CDR3 contains 15 residues. Germline V gives CDR1 MNHEY, CDR2 SMNVEV (reference sequence). The V gene end was trimmed by 7 bases and the J gene end by 6 bases; junction bases not matched to a gene: 12. The CDR3 nucleotides read TGTGCCAGCACTCCAAGTGGCGGGAGAGTCAATGAGCAGTTCTTC. The encoded protein is CASTPSGGRVNEQFF.

The chain uses TRBV5-5 and TRBJ1-1, with a possible D match to TRBD1 (6 bases). Trimming removed 0 bases from V and 0 bases from J, with 12 bases in between. Per the germline V gene, CDR1 is SGHKS and CDR2 is YYEKEE (reference sequence). CDR3 size: 16 residues. CDR3 in amino acids: CASSLAPRGMNTEAFF. The CDR3 DNA sequence: TGTGCCAGCAGCTTGGCCCCCAGGGGAATGAACACTGAAGCTTTCTTT.

Here the CDR3 DNA reads TGCAGTGCTAGCTACCACACTGAAGCTTTCTTT. Its translation: CSASYHTEAFF. V is TRBV20-1 and J is TRBJ1-1; D remains unclear. Germline values: CDR1 DFQATT, CDR2 SNEGSKA (reference sequence). CDR3 length: 11 amino acids. Trimming shortened V by 3 bases and J by 3 bases, and 5 bases separated the two germline ends.

This chain links TRBV5-3 with TRBJ1-6; perhaps TRBD1 as D (5 bases). TRBV5-3 is identified as an open reading frame with a role that is uncertain. Between the trimmed V and J ends, which lost 0 bases and 9 bases, there was a span of 13 bases. The CDR3 spans 15 residues. The CDR3 DNA is TGTGCCAGAAGCTTGGCAGGGTGGGGCGGTTCACCCCTCCACTTT. Translated, it gives CARSLAGWGGSPLHF.

The chain is built from TRBV7-2 and TRBJ1-6; the D gene is possibly TRBD1 (5 bases). The CDR3 spans 15 residues. V gave up 2 bases and J gave up 9 bases, with 14 bases separating them. CDR1 and CDR2 (germline): SGHTA, FQGNSA. The CDR3 region has the DNA TGTGCCAGCAGCTTAACCCCAGGGCAGGCTTCACCCCTCCACTTT. Translation gives CASSLTPGQASPLHF.

The chain is built from TRBV9 and TRBJ2-4; D gene unclear. The ends were cut back, 0 bases at V and 6 bases at J, with 10 bases in the middle. CDR1 is SGDLS and CDR2 is YYNGEE in the germline V gene. The CDR3 sequence is 14 residues long. The CDR3 nucleotides are TGTGCCAGCAGCGTAGAGGGTTCGGGAAACATTCAGTACTTC. Translating it yields CASSVEGSGNIQYF.

This chain uses TRBV7-3 with TRBJ2-7; weak D call: TRBD1 (6 bases). The germline gives CDR1 SGHTA, CDR2 FQGTGA. The CDR3 has 13 residues. Trimming took 0 bases from V and 3 from J, leaving 6 bases between them. The CDR3 protein is CASSLTGGYEQYF. CDR3 sequence (DNA): TGTGCCAGCAGCTTAACAGGGGGCTACGAGCAGTACTTC.

This clone was seen just once. The CDR3 nucleotides are TGTGCCAGCGGGAGACAGGGGGCGAATGAGCAGTTCTTC. It encodes CASGRQGANEQFF. The chain carries TRBV6-5 and TRBJ2-1; 10 bases are shared with TRBD1. Germline V CDR1 and CDR2: MNHEY, SVGAGI. The V segment lost 8 bases and the J segment 7 bases; nucleotides outside the gene matches: 5. CDR3 size: 13 residues.

The chain uses TRBV6-2 or TRBV6-3 and TRBJ1-5, with D unresolved. Germline CDR1 and CDR2: MNHEY and SVGEGT. The germline V and J ends were trimmed by 4 bases and 2 bases, with 21 bases remaining between them. The CDR3 totals 18 residues. The CDR3 spells CASSSDNRKKGGNQPQHF. The CDR3 nucleotides read TGTGCCAGCAGTTCGGATAATCGGAAAAAGGGCGGCAATCAGCCCCAGCATTTT.

The V gene is TRBV7-9, the J gene TRBJ2-3; 8 nucleotides align to TRBD1. Germline V gene sequence: CDR1 SEHNR, CDR2 FQNEAQ (reference sequence). This CDR3 has 14 residues. The trim removed 6 bases at V and 2 bases at J, leaving 4 bases unmatched. The CDR3: CASSPGQDTDTQYF. The CDR3 DNA sequence: TGTGCCAGCAGTCCGGGACAGGACACAGATACGCAGTATTTT. Full variable domain (missing parts from reference TRBV7-9 and TRBJ2-3): DTGVSQNPRHKITKRGQNVTFRCDPISEHNRLYWYRQTLGQGPEFLTYFQNEAQLEKSRLLSDRFSAERPKGSFSTLEIQRTEQGDSAMYLCASSPGQDTDTQYFGPGTRLTVL.

This clone was observed once. The rearrangement uses TRBV27 and TRBJ1-1; 11 nucleotides agree with TRBD1. Germline values: CDR1 MNHEY, CDR2 SMNVEV (reference sequence). V gave up 0 bases and J gave up 4 bases; unmatched junction bases: 4. The CDR3 is 16 residues long. In DNA form, the CDR3 reads TGTGCCAGCAGTTTATCCGGGACAGGGGGTAGCACTGAAGCTTTCTTT. Amino acids: CASSLSGTGGSTEAFF.